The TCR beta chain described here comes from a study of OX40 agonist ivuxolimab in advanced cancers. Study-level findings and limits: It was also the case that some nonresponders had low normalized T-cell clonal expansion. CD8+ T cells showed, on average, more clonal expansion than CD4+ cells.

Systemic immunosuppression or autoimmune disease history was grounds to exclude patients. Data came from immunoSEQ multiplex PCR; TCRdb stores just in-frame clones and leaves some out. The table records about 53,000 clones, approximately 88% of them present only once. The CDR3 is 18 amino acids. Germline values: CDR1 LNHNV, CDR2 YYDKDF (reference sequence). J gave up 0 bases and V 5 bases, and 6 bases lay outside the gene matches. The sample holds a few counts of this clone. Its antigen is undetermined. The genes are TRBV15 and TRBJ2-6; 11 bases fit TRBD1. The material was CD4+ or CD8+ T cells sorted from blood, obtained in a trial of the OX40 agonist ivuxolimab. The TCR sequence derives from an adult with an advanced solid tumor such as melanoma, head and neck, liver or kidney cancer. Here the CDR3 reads CATSGTDRGLSGANVLTF. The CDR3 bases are TGTGCCACCAGCGGAACGGACAGGGGGCTCTCTGGGGCCAACGTCCTGACTTTC.